The 4 T cell receptor beta chains below all came from one sample that was sequenced in a study of long-term antiretroviral therapy in people with HIV. The libraries were made with immunoSEQ v3.0 at survey level. TCRdb's copy holds only in-frame clones and misses some; the assay was immunoSEQ multiplex PCR. The profile shows about 27,000 clones, roughly four fifths of them singletons. The sample consisted of unsorted PBMCs, taken 0.8 years before starting antiretroviral therapy. These receptors all come from a man aged 18 to 30 with HIV.

The table lists this clone with a count of one. The chain couples TRBV5-6 to TRBJ1-1, with D unresolved. The V gene lost 2 bases and the J gene lost 4 bases, with 12 bases spanning the gap. The CDR3 extends over 14 amino acids. CDR1 is SGHDT and CDR2 is YYEEEE in the germline V gene. CDR3 sequence reads: CASSFSPGSTEAFF. DNA for the CDR3: TGTGCCAGCAGCTTCTCACCGGGCAGCACTGAAGCTTTCTTT. Complete variable domain (other parts from reference TRBV5-6 and TRBJ1-1): DAGVTQSPTHLIKTRGQQVTLRCSPKSGHDTVSWYQQALGQGPQFIFQYYEEEERQRGNFPDRFSGHQFPNYSSELNVNALLLGDSALYLCASSFSPGSTEAFFGQGTRLTVV.

This chain uses TRBV28 with TRBJ1-5; 7 bases map to TRBD1. Germline loops: CDR1 MDHEN, CDR2 SYDVKM. V was clipped by 4 bases and J by 0 bases; unmatched bases: 6. The length of the CDR3 is 16 residues. The CDR3 is CASSSGQVYSNQPQHF. Written as DNA, the CDR3 is TGTGCCAGCAGTTCCGGACAGGTTTATAGCAATCAGCCCCAGCATTTT. Drawing the rest from reference TRBV28 and TRBJ1-5, the complete variable domain is DVKVTQSSRYLVKRTGEKVFLECVQDMDHENMFWYRQDPGLGLRLIYFSYDVKMKEKGDIPEGYSVSREKKERFSLILESASTNQTSMYLCASSSGQVYSNQPQHFGDGTRLSIL.

In DNA form, the CDR3 reads TGTGCCAGCAGCCCAAGGGACAGCGCCTATGGCTACACCTTC. Protein product: CASSPRDSAYGYTF. The rearrangement uses TRBV13 and TRBJ1-2; TRBD1 matches at 7 bases. Germline values: CDR1 PRHDT, CDR2 FYEKMQ (reference sequence). The CDR3 extends over 14 amino acids. The trim removed 5 bases at V and 4 bases at J, leaving 7 bases unmatched.

V gene TRBV4-2 combines with J gene TRBJ1-2; D gene unclear. The CDR3 covers 16 residues. With 0 bases removed from V and 8 bases from J, the gap between germline ends came to 19 bases. Per germline, CDR1 LGHNA and CDR2 YNFKEQ. Here the CDR3 DNA reads TGTGCCAGCAGCCAAGATCGAGGCCCCGGGGATCAAGGCTACACCTTC. Protein: CASSQDRGPGDQGYTF.